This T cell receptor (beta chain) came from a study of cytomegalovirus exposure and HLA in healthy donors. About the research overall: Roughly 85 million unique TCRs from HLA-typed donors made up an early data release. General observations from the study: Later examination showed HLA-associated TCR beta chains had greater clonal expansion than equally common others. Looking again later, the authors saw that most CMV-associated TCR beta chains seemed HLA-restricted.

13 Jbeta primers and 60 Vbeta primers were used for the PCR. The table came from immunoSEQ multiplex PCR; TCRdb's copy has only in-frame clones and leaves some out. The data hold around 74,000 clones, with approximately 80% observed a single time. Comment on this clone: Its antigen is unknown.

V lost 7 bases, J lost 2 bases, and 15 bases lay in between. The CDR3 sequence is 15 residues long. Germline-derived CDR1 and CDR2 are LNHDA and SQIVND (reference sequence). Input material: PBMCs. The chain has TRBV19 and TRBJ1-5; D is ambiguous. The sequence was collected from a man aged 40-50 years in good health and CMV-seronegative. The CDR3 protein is CASTNPRRGNQPQHF. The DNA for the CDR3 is TGTGCCAGTACTAATCCTCGGAGAGGCAATCAGCCCCAGCATTTT.